This T cell receptor beta chain derives from a study of blood T cells in healthy people across ages. Through a sample-barcoded 5' primer and a J-beta primer mix, a second PCR was run for roughly 6 to 12 cycles. TCRdb independently ran MiXCR on the 5' RACE reads; one entry per CDR3 protein. The profile shows around 1,600,000 distinct CDR3 sequences, roughly 43% of them singletons. There are a few counts of this clonotype. The CDR3 has 17 amino acids. Looked up from germline, CDR1 is SGHAT and CDR2 is FQNNGV. V and J are TRBV11-2 and TRBJ2-1, with 9 bases aligning to TRBD2. The DNA end lines up better with TRBJ2-7; the J call may be wrong. The origin of this receptor is a young woman in good health. Sequencing was done on a sample of blood. Written as DNA, the CDR3 is TGTGCCAGCAGCGCCTATAGCGGGAGTTATCCCTACAATGAGCAGTACTTC. Translating it yields CASSAYSGSYPYNEQYF.